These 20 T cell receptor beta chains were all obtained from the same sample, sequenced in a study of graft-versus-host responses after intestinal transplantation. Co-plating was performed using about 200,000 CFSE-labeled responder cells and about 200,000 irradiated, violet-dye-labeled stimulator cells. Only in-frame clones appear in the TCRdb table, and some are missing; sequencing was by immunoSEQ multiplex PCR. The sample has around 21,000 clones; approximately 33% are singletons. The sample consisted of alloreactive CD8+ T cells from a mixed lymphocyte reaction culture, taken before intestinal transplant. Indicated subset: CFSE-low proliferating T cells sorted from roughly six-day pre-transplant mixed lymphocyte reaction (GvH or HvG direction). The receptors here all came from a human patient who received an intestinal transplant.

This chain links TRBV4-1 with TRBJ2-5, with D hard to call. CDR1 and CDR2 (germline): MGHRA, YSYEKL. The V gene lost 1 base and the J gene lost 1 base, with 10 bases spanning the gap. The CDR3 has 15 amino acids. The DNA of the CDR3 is TGCGCCAGCAGCCAAGGCGACTCCGCCCAAGAGACCCAGTACTTC. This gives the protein CASSQGDSAQETQYF.

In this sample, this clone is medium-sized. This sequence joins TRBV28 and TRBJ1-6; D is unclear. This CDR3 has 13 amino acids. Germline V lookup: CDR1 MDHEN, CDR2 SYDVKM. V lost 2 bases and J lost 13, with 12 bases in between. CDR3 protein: CASSLTPSSPLHF. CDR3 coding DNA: TGTGCCAGCAGTTTAACACCCTCGAGTCCCCTCCACTTT. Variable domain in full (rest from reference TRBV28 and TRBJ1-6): DVKVTQSSRYLVKRTGEKVFLECVQDMDHENMFWYRQDPGLGLRLIYFSYDVKMKEKGDIPEGYSVSREKKERFSLILESASTNQTSMYLCASSLTPSSPLHFGNGTRLTVT.

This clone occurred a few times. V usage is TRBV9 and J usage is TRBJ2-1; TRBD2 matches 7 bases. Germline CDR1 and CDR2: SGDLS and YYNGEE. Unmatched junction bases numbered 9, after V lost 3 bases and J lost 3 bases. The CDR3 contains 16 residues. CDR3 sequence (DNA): TGTGCCAGCAGCGGTAGCGGGTGGGACTTCTACAATGAGCAGTTCTTC. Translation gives CASSGSGWDFYNEQFF.

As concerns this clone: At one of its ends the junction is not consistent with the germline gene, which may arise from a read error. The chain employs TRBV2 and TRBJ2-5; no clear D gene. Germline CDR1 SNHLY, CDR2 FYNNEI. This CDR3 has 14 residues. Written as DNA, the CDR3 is TGTGCCAGCAGTGAAAACGCCGGCTCCTACGAGCAGCACTTC. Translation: CASSENAGSYEQHF.

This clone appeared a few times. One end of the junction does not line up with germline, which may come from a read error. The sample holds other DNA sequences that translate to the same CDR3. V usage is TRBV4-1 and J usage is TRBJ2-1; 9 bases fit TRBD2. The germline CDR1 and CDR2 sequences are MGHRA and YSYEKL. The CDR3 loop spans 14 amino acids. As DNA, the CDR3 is TGTGCCAGCAGCCTTCCGGGACTAGCCAATGAGCAGTTCTTC. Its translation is CASSLPGLANEQFF.

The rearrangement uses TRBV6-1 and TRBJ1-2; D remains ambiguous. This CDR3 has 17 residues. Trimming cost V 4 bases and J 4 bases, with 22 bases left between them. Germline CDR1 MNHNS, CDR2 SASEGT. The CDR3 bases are TGTGCCAGCAGTGTAAATGCCTCTATGCGAAAGATCTATGGCTACACCTTC. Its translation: CASSVNASMRKIYGYTF.

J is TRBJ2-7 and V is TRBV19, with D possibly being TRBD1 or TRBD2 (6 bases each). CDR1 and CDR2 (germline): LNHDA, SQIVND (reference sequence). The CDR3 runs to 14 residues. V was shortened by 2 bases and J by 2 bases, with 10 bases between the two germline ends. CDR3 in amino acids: CASSIRGRPYEQYF. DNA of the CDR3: TGTGCCAGTAGTATACGGGGGCGCCCCTACGAGCAGTACTTC.

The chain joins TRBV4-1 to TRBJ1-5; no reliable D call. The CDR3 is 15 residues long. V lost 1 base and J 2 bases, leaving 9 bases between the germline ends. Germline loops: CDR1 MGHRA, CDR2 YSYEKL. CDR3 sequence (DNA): TGCGCCAGCAGCCAAGTTTTTGGGGGCAATCAGCCCCAGCATTTT. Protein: CASSQVFGGNQPQHF.

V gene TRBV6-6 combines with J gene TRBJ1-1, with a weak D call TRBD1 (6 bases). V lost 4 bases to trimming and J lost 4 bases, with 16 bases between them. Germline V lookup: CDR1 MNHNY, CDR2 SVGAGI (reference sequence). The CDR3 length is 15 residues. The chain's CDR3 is CASSLSRGAVTEAFF. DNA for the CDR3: TGTGCCAGCAGTTTAAGTCGGGGGGCGGTCACTGAAGCTTTCTTT.

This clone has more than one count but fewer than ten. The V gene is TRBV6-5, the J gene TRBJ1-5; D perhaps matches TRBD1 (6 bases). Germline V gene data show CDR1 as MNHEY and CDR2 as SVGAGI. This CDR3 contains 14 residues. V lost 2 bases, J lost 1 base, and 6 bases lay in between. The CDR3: CASSYDRSNQPQHF. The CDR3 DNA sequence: TGTGCCAGCAGTTACGACAGGAGCAATCAGCCCCAGCATTTT.

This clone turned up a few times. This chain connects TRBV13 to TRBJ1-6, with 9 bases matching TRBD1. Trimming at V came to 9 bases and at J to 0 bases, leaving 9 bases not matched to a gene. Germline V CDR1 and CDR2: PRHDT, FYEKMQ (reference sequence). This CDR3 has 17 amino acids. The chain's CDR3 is CASSGTGPSSYNSPLHF. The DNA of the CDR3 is TGTGCCAGTTCTGGGACAGGGCCGAGCTCCTATAATTCACCCCTCCACTTT.

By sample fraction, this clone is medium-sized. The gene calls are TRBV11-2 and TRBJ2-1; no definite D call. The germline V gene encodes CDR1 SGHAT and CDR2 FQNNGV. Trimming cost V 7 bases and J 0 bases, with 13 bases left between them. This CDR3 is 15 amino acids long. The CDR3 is CASTLDLSSYNEQFF. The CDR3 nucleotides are TGTGCCAGCACCCTGGACCTTAGCTCCTACAATGAGCAGTTCTTC.

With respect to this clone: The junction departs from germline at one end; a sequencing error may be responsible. CDR3 in amino acids: CASSQHYLDSNTEAFF. The CDR3 DNA reads as TGTGCCAGCAGCCAACATTACTTGGACTCGAACACTGAAGCTTTCTTT. The chain uses TRBV4-1 and TRBJ1-1; no definite D call. CDR1 and CDR2 from the germline V gene are MGHRA and YSYEKL. The CDR3 runs to 16 residues.

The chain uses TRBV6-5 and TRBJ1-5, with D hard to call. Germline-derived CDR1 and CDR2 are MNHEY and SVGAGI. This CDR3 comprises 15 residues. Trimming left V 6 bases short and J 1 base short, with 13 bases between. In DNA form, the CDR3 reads TGTGCCAGCAGCCAAGGACTCTGGAGCAATCAGCCCCAGCATTTT. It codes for CASSQGLWSNQPQHF.

The CDR3 sequence: CASSLVGSSNQPQHF. CDR3 DNA: TGTGCCAGCAGCTTAGTCGGGAGTTCCAATCAGCCCCAGCATTTT. The rearrangement uses TRBV11-2 and TRBJ1-5, with D unclear. The V and J ends lost 1 base and 3 bases respectively, with 10 bases between them. CDR3 length equals 15 residues. Looked up from germline, CDR1 is SGHAT and CDR2 is FQNNGV.

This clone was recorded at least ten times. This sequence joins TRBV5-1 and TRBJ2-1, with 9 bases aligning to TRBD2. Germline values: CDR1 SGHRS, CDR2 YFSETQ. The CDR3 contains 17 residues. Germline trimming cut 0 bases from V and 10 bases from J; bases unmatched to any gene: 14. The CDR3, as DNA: TGCGCCAGCAGCTTGGAAGGCGGGGGGGCCGGGTGGTGGGAGCAGTTCTTC. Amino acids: CASSLEGGGAGWWEQFF.

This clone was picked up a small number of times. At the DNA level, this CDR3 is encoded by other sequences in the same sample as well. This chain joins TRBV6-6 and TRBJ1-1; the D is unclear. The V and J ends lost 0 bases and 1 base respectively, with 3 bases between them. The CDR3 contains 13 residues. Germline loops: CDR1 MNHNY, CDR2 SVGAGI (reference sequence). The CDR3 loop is CASSYSENTEAFF. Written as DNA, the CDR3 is TGTGCCAGCAGTTACTCTGAGAACACTGAAGCTTTCTTT.

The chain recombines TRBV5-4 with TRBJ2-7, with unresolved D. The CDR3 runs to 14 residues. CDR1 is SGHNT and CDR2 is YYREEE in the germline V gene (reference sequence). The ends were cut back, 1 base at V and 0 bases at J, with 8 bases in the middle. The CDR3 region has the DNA TGTGCCAGCAGCTTGTTGATGGGCTCCTACGAGCAGTACTTC. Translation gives CASSLLMGSYEQYF.

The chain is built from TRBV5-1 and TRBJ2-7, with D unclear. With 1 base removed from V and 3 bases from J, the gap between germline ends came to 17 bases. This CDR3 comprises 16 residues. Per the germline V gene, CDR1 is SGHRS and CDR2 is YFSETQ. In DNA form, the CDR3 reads TGCGCCAGCAGCTTGCTGTTTCCGATTGCACTCTACGAGCAGTACTTC. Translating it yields CASSLLFPIALYEQYF.

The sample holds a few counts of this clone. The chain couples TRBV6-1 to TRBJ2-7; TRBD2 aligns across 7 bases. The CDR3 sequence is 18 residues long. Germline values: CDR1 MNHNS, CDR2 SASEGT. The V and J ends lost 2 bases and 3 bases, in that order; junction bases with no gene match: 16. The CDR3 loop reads CASSETLRLGLADYEQYF. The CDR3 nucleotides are TGTGCCAGCAGTGAAACCCTACGACTAGGCCTAGCGGACTACGAGCAGTACTTC.